The TCR beta chain under discussion was sequenced for a study of response to subunit inactivated influenza vaccine. In TCRdb, the RT-PCR reads were re-called with MiXCR into one record per CDR3 protein. The repertoire holds about 190,000 distinct CDR3 sequences, with 13% to 15% as singletons. This clonotype was found many times. Its antigen is undetermined. Study-level points and caveats: The authors offered the suggestion that each seasonal influenza vaccination recruits few new T cells.

The ends were cut back, 4 bases at V and 11 bases at J, with 23 bases in the middle. There are 15 residues in the CDR3. The receptor was derived from a man aged 45 to 65 who received an inactivated influenza vaccine. The rearrangement joins TRBV12-3 or TRBV12-4 to TRBJ1-1, with no clear D. Material: CD8+ T cells sorted from PBMCs, obtained roughly 5 days after vaccination. The CDR3 spells CASSSASVSASGAFF. The CDR3 coding sequence is TGTGCCAGCAGTTCAGCCTCAGTCTCTGCGTCGGGTGCTTTCTTT.